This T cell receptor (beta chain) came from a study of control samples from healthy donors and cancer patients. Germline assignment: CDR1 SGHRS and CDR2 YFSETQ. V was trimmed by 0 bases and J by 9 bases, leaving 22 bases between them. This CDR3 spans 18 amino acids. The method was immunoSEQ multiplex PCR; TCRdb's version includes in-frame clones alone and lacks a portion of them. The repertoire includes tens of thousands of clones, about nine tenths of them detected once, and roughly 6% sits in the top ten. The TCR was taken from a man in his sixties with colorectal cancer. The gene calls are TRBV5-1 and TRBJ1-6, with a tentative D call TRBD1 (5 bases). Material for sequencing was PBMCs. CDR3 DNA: TGCGCCAGCAGCTTGGTCGGGAGGGCACTGGGGGAACGTTCACCCCTCCACTTT. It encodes CASSLVGRALGERSPLHF.